A selection of T cell receptor beta chains follows, all from one sample in a study of OX40 agonist ivuxolimab in advanced cancers. Generated by immunoSEQ multiplex PCR, the TCRdb table keeps only in-frame clones and is missing some. The sample contains 65,000 to 85,000 clones, about nine tenths of which appear only once. The sample in question was CD4+ or CD8+ T cells sorted from blood, obtained in a trial of the OX40 agonist ivuxolimab. These receptors were obtained from an adult with an advanced solid tumor such as melanoma, head and neck, liver or kidney cancer. Each CDR3 is given with its conserved first and last residue. Fields, in order: V gene, J gene, CDR3 protein.

>TRBV7-8|TRBJ1-1
CASEKDRVLNTEAFF
>TRBV6-1|TRBJ1-2
CASSGALTLYGYTF
>TRBV10-3|TRBJ1-2
CAIAAGQGASGYTF
>TRBV6-6|TRBJ2-3
CASSYRGRVNPDTQYF
>TRBV16|TRBJ1-2
CASSQSAGYGYTF
>TRBV5-1|TRBJ1-2
CASSEQGGGYGGYTF
>TRBV5-1|TRBJ1-1
CASSPEGTRGTEAFF
>TRBV5-6|TRBJ1-6
CASSRAHNSPLHF
>TRBV6-1|TRBJ2-7
CASSDMGEQYF
>TRBV28|TRBJ2-7
CASSIPDLSRHEQYF
>TRBV30|TRBJ2-7
CAWTGDSYEQYF
>TRBV6-5|TRBJ2-1
CASRVQGENEQFF
>TRBV10-2|TRBJ2-2
CASSGASGLTGELFF
>TRBV6-1|TRBJ2-6
CASRRTGAGANVLTF
>TRBV28|TRBJ1-5
CASSLWPNNQPQHF
>TRBV5-1|TRBJ2-7
CASSLGDKPYEQYF
>TRBV7-2|TRBJ1-5
CASSLAFGRAQPQHF
>TRBV19|TRBJ1-6
CATRDGQGTSPLHF
>TRBV7-2|TRBJ1-1
CASSSISGAFF
>TRBV4-1|TRBJ2-3
CASSPRTQGEDTQYF
>TRBV28|TRBJ2-3
CASSRWQGRGKPPDTQYF
>TRBV28|TRBJ1-2
CASSLSPTVYGYTF
>TRBV10-3|TRBJ1-2
CAIRDNRVYGYTF
>TRBV5-1|TRBJ2-7
CASSLNTLAYEQYF
>TRBV7-6|TRBJ1-3
CASSRTGVSGNTIYF
>TRBV5-1|TRBJ2-3
CASQRGGLTWGTDTQYF
>TRBV2|TRBJ1-5
CASRELEKGNQPQHF
>TRBV9|TRBJ2-7
CASSVSGLDYQEQYF
>TRBV10-3|TRBJ2-1
CAISLGLAGGSNEQFF
>TRBV4-3|TRBJ1-2
CASSQGRVKGYGYTF
>TRBV2|TRBJ1-1
CATGQGRSTEAFF
>TRBV11-3|TRBJ2-6
CASSPGQGVPGANVLTF
>TRBV2|TRBJ1-1
CASSGQGIPEAFF
>TRBV30|TRBJ1-2
CAWSRIDRNHHGYTF
>TRBV28|TRBJ2-3
CASSLLAGRTDTQYF
>TRBV4-2|TRBJ1-6
CASSQDLAGQARPLHF
>TRBV5-6|TRBJ1-3
CASSSLQGRAGNTIYF
>TRBV2|TRBJ1-5
CASSGQGASNQPQHF
>TRBV28|TRBJ2-1
CASSLPRTGSSYNEQFF
>TRBV19|TRBJ2-2
CASIQREGLGELFF
>TRBV15|TRBJ2-2
CATSRGTRTGGGELFF
>TRBV7-9|TRBJ1-2
CASSARVGVYGYTF
>TRBV19|TRBJ2-7
CASSIGPGPQYEQYF
>TRBV7-8|TRBJ1-5
CASSLDGNSNQPQHF
>TRBV10-3|TRBJ1-1
CAISLQGARDTEAFF
>TRBV6-4|TRBJ2-7
CAKQGQGGMNGQYF
>TRBV5-6|TRBJ2-5
CASSQRLATETQYF
>TRBV28|TRBJ2-1
CASSTGLARRLNNEQFF
>TRBV30|TRBJ1-2
CAWSATGRDGYTF
>TRBV10-3|TRBJ2-7
CAIGLAGGNEQYF
>TRBV18|TRBJ1-1
CASSQQGNTEAFF
>TRBV14|TRBJ2-1
CASSQGGGSCFF